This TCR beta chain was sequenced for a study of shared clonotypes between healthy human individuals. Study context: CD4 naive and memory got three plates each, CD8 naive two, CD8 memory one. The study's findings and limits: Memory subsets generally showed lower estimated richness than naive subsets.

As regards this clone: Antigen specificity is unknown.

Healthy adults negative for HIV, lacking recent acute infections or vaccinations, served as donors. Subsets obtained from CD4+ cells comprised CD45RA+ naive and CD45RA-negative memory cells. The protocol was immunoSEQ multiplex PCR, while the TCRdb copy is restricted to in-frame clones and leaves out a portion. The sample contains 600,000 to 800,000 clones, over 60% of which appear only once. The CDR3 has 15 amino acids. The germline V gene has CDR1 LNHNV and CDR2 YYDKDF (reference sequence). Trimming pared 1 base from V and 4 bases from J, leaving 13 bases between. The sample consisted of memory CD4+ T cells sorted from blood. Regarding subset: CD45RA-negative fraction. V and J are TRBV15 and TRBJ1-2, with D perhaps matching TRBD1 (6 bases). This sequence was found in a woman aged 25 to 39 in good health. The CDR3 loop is CATSRGDTVVYGYTF. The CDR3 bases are TGTGCCACCAGCAGAGGGGACACGGTCGTCTATGGCTACACCTTC.